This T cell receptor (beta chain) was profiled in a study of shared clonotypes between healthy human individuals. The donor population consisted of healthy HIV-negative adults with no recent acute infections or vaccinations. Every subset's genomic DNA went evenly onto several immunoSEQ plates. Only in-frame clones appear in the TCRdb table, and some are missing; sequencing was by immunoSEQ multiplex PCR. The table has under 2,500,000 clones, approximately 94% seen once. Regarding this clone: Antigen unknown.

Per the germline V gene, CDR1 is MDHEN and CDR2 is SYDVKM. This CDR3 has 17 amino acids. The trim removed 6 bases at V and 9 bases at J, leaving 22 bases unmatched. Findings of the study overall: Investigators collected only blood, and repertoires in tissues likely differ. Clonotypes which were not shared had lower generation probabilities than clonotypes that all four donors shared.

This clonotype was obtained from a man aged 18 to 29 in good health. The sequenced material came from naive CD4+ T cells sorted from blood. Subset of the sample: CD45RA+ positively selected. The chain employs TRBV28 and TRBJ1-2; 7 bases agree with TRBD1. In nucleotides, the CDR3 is TGTGCCAGCAGCACACCAACGCGAAACAGGGGCCTGAAAAGCTACACCTTC. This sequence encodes CASSTPTRNRGLKSYTF.